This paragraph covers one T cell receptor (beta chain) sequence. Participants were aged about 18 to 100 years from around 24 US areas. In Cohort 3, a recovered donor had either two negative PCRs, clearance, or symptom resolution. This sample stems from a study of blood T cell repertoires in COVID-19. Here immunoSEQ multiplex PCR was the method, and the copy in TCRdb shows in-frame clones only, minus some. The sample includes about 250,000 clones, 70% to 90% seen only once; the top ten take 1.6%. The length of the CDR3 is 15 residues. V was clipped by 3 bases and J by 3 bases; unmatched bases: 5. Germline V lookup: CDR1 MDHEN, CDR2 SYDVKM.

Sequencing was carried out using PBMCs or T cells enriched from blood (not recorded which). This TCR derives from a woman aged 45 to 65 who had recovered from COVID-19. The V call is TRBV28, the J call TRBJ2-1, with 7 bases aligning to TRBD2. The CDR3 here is CASSFRLADYNEQFF. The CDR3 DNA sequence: TGTGCCAGCAGTTTCAGGCTAGCGGACTACAATGAGCAGTTCTTC.